These 27 T cell receptor beta chains were all obtained from the same sample, sequenced in a study of breast tumors, draining lymph nodes, adjacent tissues. Samples came from axillary lymph nodes draining the breast cancer. TCRdb re-called the multiplex PCR reads with MiXCR, one entry per CDR3 protein. The sample carries approximately 130,000 distinct CDR3 sequences, 20% to 25% recorded once. Source material: axillary lymph node tissue. These receptors all stem from a female donor with breast cancer. Some clones in this sample may be carry-over from other donors' samples.

Turning to this clonotype: Being one base from a much bigger clone, this may be a read error. The genes are TRBV7-9 and TRBJ2-1, with 11 bases identical to TRBD2. The CDR3 covers 16 residues. The V gene's germline CDR1 is SEHNR and CDR2 FQNEAQ (reference sequence). V shed 3 bases and J 9 bases; nucleotides not matched to a gene: 10. CDR3 sequence (DNA): TGTGCCAGCAGCTTTAGCGGGAGGGCCATTTTTAGTGAGCAGTTCTTC. The encoded protein is CASSFSGRAIFSEQFF.

The chain recombines TRBV19 with TRBJ2-1; D unresolved. The CDR3 totals 13 residues. With 6 bases removed from V and 6 bases from J, the gap between germline ends came to 12 bases. Germline CDR1 reads LNHDA; CDR2 reads SQIVND (reference sequence). CDR3 bases: TGTGCCAGTAGAATGACTGTCGCCAATGAGCAGTTCTTC. It specifies CASRMTVANEQFF.

In this sample, this clonotype turned up once. A read error is possible here, since a much larger clone lies one base away. The chain couples TRBV15 to TRBJ1-5; a possible D gene is TRBD1 (5 bases). CDR3 length equals 15 residues. Germline loops: CDR1 LNHNV, CDR2 YYDKDF (reference sequence). Trimming pared 3 bases from V and 3 bases from J, leaving 12 bases between. Here the CDR3 DNA reads TGTGCCACCAGCAGGCAACGGGGGGACAATCAGCCCCAGCATTTT. Translated, it gives CATSRQRGDNQPQHF.

This clonotype has a count of ten or more. V is TRBV2 and J is TRBJ2-1, with 11 bases lining up with TRBD1. Unmatched junction bases numbered 9, after V lost 5 bases and J lost 6 bases. CDR3 length: 16 residues. CDR1 and CDR2 from the germline V gene are SNHLY and FYNNEI. The CDR3 loop reads CASSPWGGTGGNEQFF. CDR3 DNA: TGTGCCAGCAGTCCCTGGGGGGGGACAGGGGGCAATGAGCAGTTCTTC.

Many counts were recorded for this clonotype. V gene TRBV7-9 combines with J gene TRBJ2-7, with 7 positions matching TRBD2. Germline CDR1 and CDR2: SEHNR and FQNEAQ (reference sequence). Trimming took 1 base from V and 2 from J; bases not matched to a gene: 8. The CDR3 totals 16 residues. This CDR3 is CASSLVLREKAYEQYF. In DNA, the CDR3 is TGTGCCAGCAGCTTAGTATTGCGGGAGAAGGCCTACGAGCAGTACTTC.

This clonotype was observed at least ten times. The chain employs TRBV27 and TRBJ1-2, with 7 bases fitting TRBD1. This CDR3 contains 15 residues. V lost 3 bases to trimming and J lost 3 bases; unmatched junction nucleotides: 7. CDR1 is MNHEY, CDR2 SMNVEV, per germline (reference sequence). The CDR3 region has the DNA TGTGCCAGCAGTTTTGGTTCCCAGGGGGACTATGGCTACACCTTC. It specifies CASSFGSQGDYGYTF.

A note on this clonotype: Mismatch with germline at one junction end may stem from a read error. The rearrangement uses TRBV10-3 and TRBJ2-2, with D maybe TRBD1 (6 bases). Germline V gives CDR1 ENHRY, CDR2 SYGVKD. The length of the CDR3 is 13 residues. CDR3 DNA: TGTGTCATCAGTGATACAGGGACCGGGGAGCTGTTTTTT. Its protein is CVISDTGTGELFF.

For this clonotype: Since a much larger clone is just one base distant, this may be a read error. Lacking the conserved final phenylalanine or tryptophan, this CDR3 likely reflects a read error. V and J are TRBV5-6 and TRBJ2-5; no firm D call. This CDR3 comprises 13 residues. The germline V gene has CDR1 SGHDT and CDR2 YYEEEE. V dropped 1 base and J dropped 4 bases, with 8 bases sitting between them. Here the CDR3 reads CASSLYAAETQYL. For the CDR3, the DNA is TGTGCCAGCAGCTTGTATGCGGCAGAGACCCAGTACCTC.

Worth noting for this clonotype: Given a much more abundant clone one base away, this may be a read error. The rearrangement joins TRBV7-8 to TRBJ1-6; the D gene is possibly TRBD1 (6 bases). The CDR3 loop spans 15 amino acids. Germline-derived CDR1 and CDR2 are SGHVS and FQNEAQ. The CDR3 sequence is CASSFRTAYNSPPHF. CDR3 nucleotides: TGTGCCAGCAGCTTCAGGACAGCCTATAATTCACCCCCCCACTTT.

As regards this clonotype: Being one base from a much bigger clone, this may be a read error. This chain connects TRBV28 to TRBJ2-5; TRBD1 or TRBD2 may be the D gene (7 bases each). Germline V CDR1 and CDR2: MDHEN, SYDVKM. The CDR3 has 15 residues. The CDR3 protein is CASSPTGTIQETQCF. For the CDR3, the DNA is TGTGCCAGCAGTCCGACAGGGACTATCCAAGAGACCCAGTGCTTC.

Ten or more counts support this clonotype. The V call is TRBV20-1, the J call TRBJ2-1; 8 nucleotides agree with TRBD2. With V trimmed by 4 bases and J by 6 bases, 11 bases remained unmatched. This CDR3 has 15 amino acids. In germline, CDR1 is DFQATT, CDR2 SNEGSKA (reference sequence). The DNA for the CDR3 is TGCAGTGCTACCGGGGGGGGGTTCGTCGCCAATGAGCAGTTCTTC. This codes for CSATGGGFVANEQFF.

At least ten counts were recorded for this clonotype. The V gene is TRBV4-2, the J gene TRBJ2-5; the D gene is possibly TRBD2 (5 bases). Germline assignment: CDR1 LGHNA and CDR2 YNFKEQ. The length of the CDR3 is 14 residues. V was clipped by 0 bases and J by 4 bases, with 9 bases between them. Here the CDR3 reads CASSQDRAGETQYF. DNA of the CDR3: TGTGCCAGCAGCCAAGACCGTGCGGGAGAGACCCAGTACTTC.

At least ten counts were recorded for this clonotype. This sequence joins TRBV7-9 and TRBJ1-4; 9 bases match TRBD1. Germline CDR1 SEHNR, CDR2 FQNEAQ (reference sequence). The J segment lost 6 bases and the V segment lost 4 bases, leaving 6 bases of the junction unmatched. This CDR3 is 15 amino acids long. As DNA, the CDR3 is TGTGCCAGCAGCTGGACAGGGGATCCAGATGAAAAACTGTTTTTT. It encodes CASSWTGDPDEKLFF.

This clonotype was seen repeatedly, ten times or more. The CDR3 region is CATSDSHGQTVRNEQFF. In DNA, the CDR3 is TGTGCCACCAGTGACTCTCATGGACAGACGGTCCGCAATGAGCAGTTCTTC. The J gene is TRBJ2-1, the V gene TRBV24-1, with D perhaps TRBD1 (6 bases). With 4 bases removed from V and 6 bases from J, the gap between germline ends came to 21 bases. Germline V lookup: CDR1 KGHDR, CDR2 SFDVKD. This CDR3 comprises 17 residues.

In regard to this clonotype: A much larger clone differs by one base, so this may be a read error. Lacking the conserved final phenylalanine or tryptophan, this CDR3 likely reflects a read error. The chain is built from TRBV12-3 or TRBV12-4 and TRBJ1-2; D gene unclear. This CDR3 is built from 13 residues. Trimming took 6 bases from V and 5 from J, leaving 13 bases between them. The CDR3 spells CASSPGRGYGYTY. DNA for the CDR3: TGTGCCAGCAGCCCCGGGCGAGGGTATGGCTACACCTAC.

This clonotype was seen ten or more times. V is TRBV12-3 or TRBV12-4 and J is TRBJ2-1; TRBD2 might be the D (5 bases). This CDR3 comprises 13 residues. V was clipped by 10 bases and J by 5 bases, with 15 bases between them. As DNA, the CDR3 is TGTGCCACCCGGACTGGCCTTAACAATGAGCAGTTCTTC. Translating gives CATRTGLNNEQFF.

This clonotype showed up many times. This sequence joins TRBV6-1 and TRBJ2-3; 14 positions agree with TRBD2. Germline CDR1 and CDR2: MNHNS and SASEGT. This CDR3 has 18 residues. V dropped 4 bases and J dropped 6; count of bases not matched to a gene: 12. CDR3 in amino acids: CASSGRLAGGELLDTQYF. CDR3 in DNA: TGTGCCAGCAGTGGGAGACTAGCGGGAGGGGAACTCCTGGATACGCAGTATTTT.

In this sample, this clonotype turned up a few times. A much larger clone sits a single nucleotide away, making a read error possible. The chain uses TRBV20-1 and TRBJ2-5; TRBD2 might be the D (7 bases). The ends were cut back, 5 bases at V and 4 bases at J, with 17 bases in the middle. Germline V gene sequence: CDR1 DFQATT, CDR2 SNEGSKA (reference sequence). The CDR3 has 14 amino acids. The CDR3 region has the DNA TGCAGTGCTGGGGGGGCGGGAGTAGGAGAGACCCAGTACTTC. It translates to CSAGGAGVGETQYF.

This clonotype was counted ten times or more. This sequence joins TRBV6-5 and TRBJ1-6; the match to TRBD1 covers 9 bases. The trim removed 0 bases at V and 10 bases at J, leaving 4 bases unmatched. Germline loops: CDR1 MNHEY, CDR2 SVGAGI. CDR3 length: 15 amino acids. As DNA, the CDR3 is TGTGCCAGCAGTTACTCGGGACAGGGATACTCACCCCTCCACTTT. Translation gives CASSYSGQGYSPLHF.

Regarding this clonotype: Just one base apart from a much larger clone, this may be a read error. Since no conserved phenylalanine or tryptophan closes the CDR3, a read error is the likely cause. J is TRBJ2-1 and V is TRBV4-1; 11 bases are shared with TRBD2. The germline V gene encodes CDR1 MGHRA and CDR2 YSYEKL. The CDR3 sequence is 17 residues long. Losses at the gene ends were 0 bases for V and 3 bases for J; bases not matched to a gene: 4. CDR3 protein: CASSQDPGLAVYNEQFL. The CDR3 DNA follows: TGCGCCAGCAGCCAAGACCCGGGACTAGCGGTCTACAATGAGCAGTTCCTC.

This clonotype was seen repeatedly, ten times or more. The chain combines TRBV7-2 with TRBJ2-5; D not resolved. Per the germline V gene, CDR1 is SGHTA and CDR2 is FQGNSA. V was shortened by 8 bases and J by 7 bases, with 17 bases between the two germline ends. The length of the CDR3 is 13 residues. The CDR3 sequence is CASGTHGEATQYF. CDR3 DNA sequence: TGTGCCAGCGGCACACACGGAGAAGCGACCCAGTACTTC.

This clonotype showed up many times. This chain uses TRBV6-1 with TRBJ1-3; no firm D call. Germline assignment: CDR1 MNHNS and CDR2 SASEGT. The CDR3 covers 14 residues. V lost 6 bases to trimming and J lost 10 bases, with 19 bases between them. The CDR3: CASSPQGTKTTIYF. The CDR3, as DNA: TGTGCCAGCAGCCCCCAAGGTACCAAAACAACCATATATTTT.

This clonotype occurred many times. The rearrangement links TRBV20-1 to TRBJ1-6; 8 bases line up with TRBD1. V lost 5 bases to trimming and J lost 4 bases; unmatched junction nucleotides: 10. Germline CDR1 is DFQATT and CDR2 is SNEGSKA (reference sequence). The CDR3 runs 16 residues. CDR3 region: CSARTPGQEYNSPLHF. The DNA for the CDR3 is TGCAGTGCTCGAACACCGGGACAGGAATATAATTCACCCCTCCACTTT.

This clonotype was observed a few times. The chain couples TRBV30 to TRBJ2-4, with D perhaps given as TRBD1 or TRBD2 (5 bases each). Trimming left V 2 bases short and J 3 bases short, with 11 bases between. CDR3 length equals 14 residues. Germline CDR1 reads GTSNPN; CDR2 reads SVGIG (reference sequence). CDR3 in amino acids: CAWSSGHNKNIQYF. The CDR3 DNA reads TGTGCCTGGAGTAGCGGACACAACAAAAACATTCAGTACTTC.

There are many counts of this clonotype. CDR3 sequence (DNA): TGTGCCAGCAGCTTAGGTCAGGTCACCGGGGAGCTGTTTTTT. It yields the protein CASSLGQVTGELFF. V gene TRBV11-1 combines with J gene TRBJ2-2; D is uncertain. Trimming removed 1 base from V and 4 bases from J, with 7 bases in between. The CDR3 length is 14 residues. The germline V gene encodes CDR1 SGHAT and CDR2 FQDESV (reference sequence).

This clonotype showed up many times. The V call is TRBV12-3 or TRBV12-4, the J call TRBJ2-5; D unclear. This CDR3 region has 12 residues. The V end lost 6 bases, the J end lost 0 bases, and 5 bases lay between the germline ends. The DNA of the CDR3 is TGTGCCAGCAGCAGGAACCAAGAGACCCAGTACTTC. It codes for CASSRNQETQYF.

This clonotype was observed at least ten times. The rearrangement uses TRBV27 and TRBJ2-7; D might be TRBD1 (5 bases). V was trimmed by 7 bases and J by 2 bases, leaving 6 bases between them. This CDR3 has 11 residues. Per germline, CDR1 MNHEY and CDR2 SMNVEV (reference sequence). For the CDR3, the DNA is TGTGCCAGCATGACAGCCTACGAGCAGTACTTC. Its protein is CASMTAYEQYF.